A single sample is the source of the 31 T cell receptor beta chains below, sequenced in a study of Graves' ophthalmopathy and Graves' hyperthyroidism. RNA transcripts served as template for amplifying TCR beta CDR3 sequences. First-round RT-PCR employed HTBI primers, with a second-round multiplex PCR after it. TCRdb re-called the multiplex PCR reads with MiXCR, one entry per CDR3 protein. This repertoire shows about 220,000 distinct CDR3 sequences, around a fifth found once; its top ten account for about 46%. The sequencing input was peripheral blood. The receptor source for this set is a woman between 45 and 65 years old with Graves' ophthalmopathy.

There are many counts of this clonotype. The chain uses TRBV6-1 and TRBJ1-4; possibly TRBD1 for D (6 bases). Trimming shortened V by 11 bases and J by 7 bases, and 11 bases separated the two germline ends. CDR3 size: 11 residues. Germline loops: CDR1 MNHNS, CDR2 SASEGT. CDR3 DNA: TGTGCCGGCAACAGGGTTGAAAAACTGTTTTTT. Its translation is CAGNRVEKLFF.

The V and J genes are TRBV19 and TRBJ1-1; D might be TRBD1 (5 bases). CDR1 and CDR2 from the germline V gene are LNHDA and SQIVND (reference sequence). Trimming removed 6 bases from V and 6 bases from J, with 20 bases in between. The CDR3 sequence is 15 residues long. The CDR3 DNA follows: TGTGCCAGTAGCCCGGGGGGGGGGGGTAGCCCTGAAGCTTTCTTT. This translates into CASSPGGGGSPEAFF.

The chain has TRBV20-1 and TRBJ2-7, with 11 bases lining up with TRBD2. Germline CDR1 is DFQATT and CDR2 is SNEGSKA (reference sequence). The CDR3 is 18 residues long. Germline trimming cut 1 base from V and 2 bases from J; bases unmatched to any gene: 13. CDR3 region: CSARAGTSGPLGTYEQYF. The CDR3, as DNA: TGCAGTGCTAGAGCCGGGACTAGCGGACCCCTAGGGACCTACGAGCAGTACTTC.

This clonotype was detected ten times or more. This chain joins TRBV7-3 and TRBJ2-6, with TRBD1 matching over 9 bases. In germline, CDR1 is SGHTA, CDR2 FQGTGA. The CDR3 has 19 amino acids. With 1 base clipped from V and 1 base from J, the junction kept 8 bases outside the gene matches. Here the CDR3 DNA reads TGTGCCAGCAGCTTAAAAGGGACAGGGATGGTATCTGGGGCCAACGTCCTGACTTTC. Its protein product is CASSLKGTGMVSGANVLTF.

This clonotype has at least ten counts. The chain uses TRBV20-1 and TRBJ1-5; a weak D match, TRBD1 (6 bases). V lost 7 bases, J lost 6 bases, and 13 bases lay in between. The CDR3 loop spans 12 amino acids. Germline V lookup: CDR1 DFQATT, CDR2 SNEGSKA (reference sequence). Here the CDR3 reads CSVGGGLQPQHF. DNA of the CDR3: TGCAGTGTAGGGGGGGGGCTTCAGCCCCAGCATTTT.

This clonotype appeared many times. The J gene is TRBJ1-2, the V gene TRBV20-1; 9 nucleotides line up with TRBD1. Trimming cost V 6 bases and J 5 bases; bases outside gene matches: 10. Germline CDR1 is DFQATT and CDR2 is SNEGSKA (reference sequence). The CDR3 is 14 residues long. Here the CDR3 DNA reads TGCAGTGCCAGACCCACAGGGGGCGCGTATGGCTACACCTTC. Its protein is CSARPTGGAYGYTF.

The chain uses TRBV11-2 and TRBJ2-7, with 8 bases matching TRBD1. V dropped 6 bases and J dropped 3; count of bases not matched to a gene: 7. This CDR3 has 14 amino acids. The germline CDR1 and CDR2 sequences are SGHAT and FQNNGV. The CDR3 DNA reads TGTGCCAGCAGGGGGACAGGAATCAACTACGAGCAGTACTTC. It yields the protein CASRGTGINYEQYF. The full variable domain, completed using reference TRBV11-2 and TRBJ2-7, is EAGVAQSPRYKIIEKRQSVAFWCNPISGHATLYWYQQILGQGPKLLIQFQNNGVVDDSQLPKDRFSAERLKGVDSTLKIQPAKLEDSAVYLCASRGTGINYEQYFGPGTRLTVT.

This clonotype has a count of ten or more. The chain carries TRBV25-1 and TRBJ2-4, with D unresolved. The CDR3 sequence is 12 residues long. Germline loops: CDR1 MGHDK, CDR2 SYGVNS. V was pared by 8 bases and J by 6 bases, with 11 bases between. The CDR3 loop reads CASQGGGNIQYF. In DNA form, the CDR3 reads TGTGCCAGCCAAGGCGGTGGAAACATTCAGTACTTC.

This clonotype was picked up many times. The V gene is TRBV12-5, the J gene TRBJ2-2, with D tentatively TRBD1 (6 bases). The CDR3 extends over 17 amino acids. V lost 3 bases to trimming and J lost 0 bases, with 14 bases between them. Germline CDR1 LGHNT, CDR2 FRNRAP. In DNA, the CDR3 is TGTGCTAGTGGTTTAGAAACGACAGGCCCGAACACCGGGGAGCTGTTTTTT. Translation: CASGLETTGPNTGELFF. Full variable domain (outside the CDR3, taken from reference TRBV12-5 and TRBJ2-2): DARVTQTPRHKVTEMGQEVTMRCQPILGHNTVFWYRQTMMQGLELLAYFRNRAPLDDSGMPKDRFSAEMPDATLATLKIQPSEPRDSAVYFCASGLETTGPNTGELFFGEGSRLTVL.

This clonotype was seen repeatedly, ten times or more. The chain employs TRBV20-1 and TRBJ2-7; D may be TRBD2 (5 bases). The CDR3 consists of 14 residues. Germline CDR1 and CDR2: DFQATT and SNEGSKA (reference sequence). V lost 5 bases, J lost 0 bases, and 14 bases lay in between. CDR3 coding DNA: TGCAGTGCTTATAAGACGGGAAGCTCCTACGAGCAGTACTTC. It is translated as CSAYKTGSSYEQYF.

This sequence joins TRBV19 and TRBJ1-2, with D possibly matching TRBD1 (5 bases). The CDR3 loop spans 13 amino acids. Trimming removed 7 bases at V and 3 bases at J, with 12 bases between. Germline V CDR1 and CDR2: LNHDA, SQIVND (reference sequence). CDR3 amino acids: CASKTGGDYGYTF. In DNA form, the CDR3 reads TGTGCCAGTAAAACGGGGGGAGACTATGGCTACACCTTC.

This clonotype was observed at least ten times. The chain has TRBV6-1 and TRBJ1-5; 7 bases match TRBD1. Looked up from germline, CDR1 is MNHNS and CDR2 is SASEGT. V was pared by 4 bases and J by 1 base, with 10 bases of the junction left unmatched. The CDR3 runs 17 residues. CDR3 sequence (DNA): TGTGCCAGCAGTGGATCTGTCGGGACAGCCAGCAATCAGCCCCAGCATTTT. Amino acid sequence: CASSGSVGTASNQPQHF.

Many counts were recorded for this clonotype. The chain couples TRBV5-6 to TRBJ2-5; no clear D. The germline V gene has CDR1 SGHDT and CDR2 YYEEEE. The CDR3 has 12 amino acids. V gave up 4 bases and J gave up 4 bases, with 8 bases separating them. Here the CDR3 reads CASSLVRETQYF. CDR3 in DNA: TGTGCCAGCAGCCTAGTAAGAGAGACCCAGTACTTC. The full variable domain, with the rest looked up from reference TRBV5-6 and TRBJ2-5, is DAGVTQSPTHLIKTRGQQVTLRCSPKSGHDTVSWYQQALGQGPQFIFQYYEEEERQRGNFPDRFSGHQFPNYSSELNVNALLLGDSALYLCASSLVRETQYFGPGTRLLVL.

V is TRBV7-8 and J is TRBJ1-5; D is perhaps TRBD1 (6 bases). CDR3 length equals 15 residues. The V gene's germline CDR1 is SGHVS and CDR2 FQNEAQ. The V gene lost 5 bases and the J gene lost 7 bases, with 18 bases spanning the gap. Here the CDR3 reads CASSARDRRVQPQHF. In nucleotides, the CDR3 is TGTGCCAGCAGCGCGCGCGACAGGCGGGTACAGCCCCAGCATTTT.

This clonotype appeared a few times. The chain combines TRBV7-8 with TRBJ2-5, with no clear D. The CDR3 is 16 amino acids. Looked up from germline, CDR1 is SGHVS and CDR2 is FQNEAQ. V was pared by 1 base and J by 3 bases, with 15 bases between. CDR3 in DNA: TGTGCCAGCAGCTTAGGGCTCGGGCAGCCTAAAGAGACCCAGTACTTC. It codes for CASSLGLGQPKETQYF.

With respect to this clonotype: Given a much more abundant clone one base away, this may be a read error. No DNA is shown, since the ends of the CDR3 on it are uncertain; the CDR3 is the one TCRdb lists. This chain's CDR3 is CSAPWGGGSYNSPRHF. The V and J genes are TRBV20-1 and TRBJ1-6; TRBD1, the table's D call, lacks a check against the DNA. Germline V gives CDR1 DFQATT, CDR2 SNEGSKA (reference sequence). The CDR3 is 16 residues long, ends included.

V is TRBV6-2 or TRBV6-3 and J is TRBJ2-5; TRBD1 aligns across 11 bases. The CDR3 totals 14 residues. Germline CDR1 is MNHEY and CDR2 is SVGEGT. Trimming at V came to 5 bases and at J to 5 bases, leaving 4 bases not matched to a gene. CDR3 sequence: CASSRTGGGETQYF. Written as DNA, the CDR3 is TGTGCCAGCAGTAGGACAGGGGGCGGTGAGACCCAGTACTTC.

Ten or more counts support this clonotype. The rearrangement joins TRBV28 to TRBJ2-7; D call uncertain. With 8 bases removed from V and 7 bases from J, the gap between germline ends came to 9 bases. This CDR3 has 10 amino acids. The V gene's germline CDR1 is MDHEN and CDR2 SYDVKM. In nucleotides, the CDR3 is TGTGCCAGCGGCAACGGGGAGCAGTACTTC. Its protein is CASGNGEQYF.

This clonotype was detected many times. This chain connects TRBV18 to TRBJ1-2; a possible D gene is TRBD1 (6 bases). This CDR3 spans 12 amino acids. The V and J ends lost 3 bases and 10 bases respectively, with 12 bases between them. Germline loops: CDR1 KGHSH, CDR2 LQKENI. The CDR3 reads CASSPGTFDYTF. As DNA, the CDR3 is TGTGCCAGCTCACCGGGGACATTTGACTACACCTTC. Variable domain in full (rest from reference TRBV18 and TRBJ1-2): NAGVMQNPRHLVRRRGQEARLRCSPMKGHSHVYWYRQLPEEGLKFMVYLQKENIIDESGMPKERFSAEFPKEGPSILRIQQVVRGDSAAYFCASSPGTFDYTFGSGTRLTVV.

DNA for the CDR3: TGTGCCAGCAGTGGAAGCCAGGGCAGCTCCTACGAGCAGTACTTC. Translated: CASSGSQGSSYEQYF. This chain links TRBV7-9 with TRBJ2-7, with a weak D call TRBD1 (5 bases). V gave up 6 bases and J gave up 0 bases, with 15 bases separating them. Germline CDR1 is SEHNR and CDR2 is FQNEAQ (reference sequence). CDR3 length: 15 amino acids.

This clonotype was recorded at least ten times. This sequence joins TRBV20-1 and TRBJ2-7, with 7 bases aligning to TRBD2. V dropped 3 bases and J dropped 5; count of bases not matched to a gene: 16. Germline assignment: CDR1 DFQATT and CDR2 SNEGSKA (reference sequence). CDR3 length: 16 amino acids. CDR3 nucleotides: TGCAGTGCTAGGGTGATTCTAGCGGCGACCCTGAACGAGCAGTACTTC. Its translation: CSARVILAATLNEQYF.

This clonotype was counted between two and nine times. This chain joins TRBV7-8 and TRBJ2-1, with D perhaps TRBD2 (5 bases). The V end was cut by 4 bases, the J end by 8 bases, with 6 bases between. CDR3 size: 11 residues. Germline assignment: CDR1 SGHVS and CDR2 FQNEAQ. Here the CDR3 DNA reads TGTGCCAGCAGCTGGGAGTATGAGCAGTTCTTC. It specifies CASSWEYEQFF.

This clonotype was seen ten or more times. A much larger clone differs from this one at a single base, so this may be a read error. The CDR3 nucleotides are TGTGCCAGCACTTCGGGGACACTGGACACTGAAGCTTTCTTT. It encodes CASTSGTLDTEAFF. This chain uses TRBV12-3 or TRBV12-4 with TRBJ1-1, with D tentatively TRBD1 (6 bases). Trimming pared 7 bases from V and 3 bases from J, leaving 15 bases between. The CDR3 consists of 14 residues.

As for this clonotype: This may come from a read error, since a much larger clone is one base off. The chain uses TRBV12-3 or TRBV12-4 and TRBJ2-7, with D perhaps being TRBD1 or TRBD2 (5 bases each). Deletions cut 1 base from V and 9 bases from J, with 16 bases between. The CDR3 runs to 14 residues. The CDR3 DNA follows: TGTGCCAGCAGTTTAGGTGGCCGCCGGGGCGGGCAGTACTTC. This codes for CASSLGGRRGGQYF.

The J gene is TRBJ1-1, the V gene TRBV20-1; D remains ambiguous. Looked up from germline, CDR1 is DFQATT and CDR2 is SNEGSKA (reference sequence). This CDR3 contains 12 residues. V was clipped by 5 bases and J by 1 base, with 8 bases between them. CDR3 sequence reads: CSASRTNTEAFF. CDR3 bases: TGCAGTGCTTCCAGGACGAACACTGAAGCTTTCTTT.

This clonotype has a count of ten or more. The chain links TRBV3-1 to TRBJ2-7; the D gene is possibly TRBD1 (5 bases). CDR3 length: 13 amino acids. Germline V gene lookup returns CDR1 LGHDT and CDR2 YNNKEL (reference sequence). The germline V and J ends were trimmed by 4 bases and 2 bases, with 9 bases remaining between them. For the CDR3, the DNA is TGTGCCAGCAGCCCCGGACATACCTACGAGCAGTACTTC. It is translated as CASSPGHTYEQYF.

This clonotype was detected many times. This chain links TRBV24-1 with TRBJ2-5; TRBD1 or TRBD2 may be the D gene (6 bases each). With 5 bases removed from V and 4 bases from J, the gap between germline ends came to 13 bases. From germline, CDR1 is KGHDR and CDR2 SFDVKD. The CDR3 totals 14 residues. The CDR3 DNA is TGTGCCACCAGTGTAGGAGGGGGGAGAGAGACCCAGTACTTC. It yields the protein CATSVGGGRETQYF.

At least ten counts were recorded for this clonotype. V gene TRBV4-1 combines with J gene TRBJ2-7; D might be TRBD1 or TRBD2, each matching 6 bases. This CDR3 contains 15 residues. Trimming took off 0 bases at V and 3 bases at J, with 12 bases between the two ends. The germline gives CDR1 MGHRA, CDR2 YSYEKL. The CDR3 protein is CASSQERGDNYEQYF. For the CDR3, the DNA is TGCGCCAGCAGCCAAGAGAGGGGGGATAACTACGAGCAGTACTTC.

This clonotype was seen many times. J is TRBJ2-7 and V is TRBV20-1; TRBD2 agrees at 9 bases. This CDR3 spans 15 amino acids. Trimming cost V 1 base and J 3 bases; bases outside gene matches: 7. Germline assignment: CDR1 DFQATT and CDR2 SNEGSKA (reference sequence). The CDR3 DNA reads TGCAGTGCTAGAGGGGGTAGCGGGAGACGCTACGAGCAGTACTTC. Amino acid sequence: CSARGGSGRRYEQYF.

This clonotype was observed at least ten times. The chain is built from TRBV12-3 or TRBV12-4 and TRBJ1-2, with 7 nucleotides matching TRBD1. Trimming cost V 4 bases and J 6 bases; bases outside gene matches: 8. There are 14 residues in the CDR3. Written as DNA, the CDR3 is TGTGCCAGCAGTTACGGACAGGCTGTGGATGGCTACACCTTC. Its protein product is CASSYGQAVDGYTF.

The V gene is TRBV6-2 or TRBV6-3, the J gene TRBJ1-2; tentative D call: TRBD1 (5 bases). The CDR3 is 15 amino acids. Trimming pared 0 bases from V and 2 bases from J, leaving 10 bases between. Per germline, CDR1 MNHEY and CDR2 SVGEGT. The CDR3 spells CASSYSGRQNYGYTF. Here the CDR3 DNA reads TGTGCCAGCAGTTACTCGGGGCGACAGAACTATGGCTACACCTTC.